Following are 27 T cell receptor beta chains from one sample sequenced in a study of blood T cells in healthy people across ages. Combining a sample-barcoded 5' primer with a J-beta primer mix, a second PCR ran for roughly 7 to 12 cycles. Using its own MiXCR run on the 5' RACE reads, TCRdb lists one record per CDR3 protein. Of fewer than 2 million distinct CDR3 sequences in the sample, 30% to 40% were seen once. The sequencing input was blood. The receptor source for this set is a human donor in good health.

This sequence joins TRBV11-3 and TRBJ2-3, with D maybe TRBD2 (5 bases). CDR1 is SGHNT, CDR2 YENEEA, per germline. This CDR3 comprises 13 residues. V lost 2 bases and J 6 bases, leaving 9 bases between the germline ends. CDR3 bases: TGTGCCAGCAGCTTAATCGGGGTCGATACGCAGTATTTT. Its protein is CASSLIGVDTQYF.

This chain joins TRBV6-5 and TRBJ2-2; 8 bases fit TRBD1. Germline V gene data show CDR1 as MNHEY and CDR2 as SVGAGI. The CDR3 is made up of 18 amino acids. With 0 bases clipped from V and 4 bases from J, the junction kept 10 bases outside the gene matches. This chain's CDR3 is CASSYSGRGLWGTGELFF. The CDR3 coding sequence is TGTGCCAGCAGTTACTCGGGCAGGGGGCTATGGGGCACCGGGGAGCTGTTTTTT.

At least ten counts were recorded for this clonotype. V and J are TRBV14 and TRBJ1-2, with TRBD1 matching over 7 bases. CDR3 length: 17 amino acids. CDR1 and CDR2 from the germline V gene are SGHDN and FVKESK. J lost 1 base, V lost 0 bases, and 8 bases had no gene match. The CDR3 nucleotides read TGTGCCAGCAGCCAAGATATGGGACAGAACCTTAACTATGGCTACACCTTC. Its protein product is CASSQDMGQNLNYGYTF.

This clonotype has only a few counts. This chain uses TRBV5-5 with TRBJ2-2; D gene unclear. The germline V and J ends were trimmed by 4 bases and 3 bases, with 13 bases remaining between them. This CDR3 is 15 amino acids long. Per the germline V gene, CDR1 is SGHKS and CDR2 is YYEKEE (reference sequence). The CDR3 DNA reads TGTGCCAGCAGCCGCTGGACGGAATACACCGGGGAGCTGTTTTTT. Its translation is CASSRWTEYTGELFF.

The table lists this clonotype with a few counts. The rearrangement joins TRBV20-1 to TRBJ2-1; no clear D. Trimming pared 2 bases from V and 8 bases from J, leaving 13 bases between. Germline CDR1 and CDR2: DFQATT and SNEGSKA (reference sequence). This CDR3 is 13 amino acids long. The CDR3 coding sequence is TGCAGTGCTAGAAACTCCCTTTCCCATGAGCAGTTCTTC. It codes for CSARNSLSHEQFF.

This clonotype was counted only a few times. The V gene is TRBV11-2, the J gene TRBJ2-3; no clear D. CDR1 is SGHAT and CDR2 is FQNNGV in the germline V gene. This CDR3 comprises 14 residues. V was shortened by 0 bases and J by 6 bases, with 10 bases between the two germline ends. CDR3 residues: CASSLDSPLDTQYF. The CDR3 coding sequence is TGTGCCAGCAGCTTAGACAGCCCGCTGGATACGCAGTATTTT.

This sequence joins TRBV25-1 and TRBJ1-5; D perhaps matches TRBD1 (5 bases). The CDR3 is made up of 14 amino acids. Germline V gene data show CDR1 as MGHDK and CDR2 as SYGVNS. V lost 3 bases, J lost 4 bases, and 10 bases lay in between. This chain's CDR3 is CASSDWGGNQPQHF. CDR3 coding DNA: TGTGCCAGCAGTGATTGGGGGGGGAATCAGCCCCAGCATTTT.

This clonotype was counted only a few times. V and J are TRBV4-3 and TRBJ1-1; D is uncertain. This CDR3 contains 14 residues. Germline values: CDR1 LGHNA, CDR2 YSLEER. The ends were cut back, 3 bases at V and 0 bases at J, with 8 bases in the middle. The DNA of the CDR3 is TGCGCCAGCAGCCAGGGGATGTTGAACACTGAAGCTTTCTTT. Its translation is CASSQGMLNTEAFF.

The chain uses TRBV19 and TRBJ1-2; 7 positions match TRBD1. The length of the CDR3 is 15 residues. Unmatched junction bases numbered 5, after V lost 4 bases and J lost 0 bases. Germline V gene lookup returns CDR1 LNHDA and CDR2 SQIVND (reference sequence). CDR3 sequence reads: CASSNTDRTNYGYTF. CDR3 sequence (DNA): TGTGCCAGTAGTAACACGGACAGGACTAACTATGGCTACACCTTC. Drawing the rest from reference TRBV19 and TRBJ1-2, the complete variable domain is DGGITQSPKYLFRKEGQNVTLSCEQNLNHDAMYWYRQDPGQGLRLIYYSQIVNDFQKGDIAEGYSVSREKKESFPLTVTSAQKNPTAFYLCASSNTDRTNYGYTFGSGTRLTVV.

The chain uses TRBV4-2 and TRBJ2-7; TRBD2 matches at 9 bases. The CDR3 is 18 residues long. Germline loops: CDR1 LGHNA, CDR2 YNFKEQ. Trimming cost V 5 bases and J 2 bases; bases outside gene matches: 16. The CDR3 loop is CASSEGPLERGAPYEQYF. The CDR3 DNA follows: TGTGCCAGCAGCGAAGGGCCTCTGGAGCGGGGGGCACCCTACGAGCAGTACTTC.

This clonotype was counted once. The gene calls are TRBV28 and TRBJ1-1; D gene unclear. The germline V and J ends were trimmed by 7 bases and 7 bases, with 16 bases remaining between them. Germline CDR1 is MDHEN and CDR2 is SYDVKM. The CDR3 is made up of 13 amino acids. CDR3 in DNA: TGTGCCAGCACCCTCGGTCCCGGGAGTGAAGCTTTCTTT. Protein product: CASTLGPGSEAFF.

The rearrangement joins TRBV6-6 to TRBJ2-4, with 10 bases identical to TRBD2. V was clipped by 2 bases and J by 6 bases; unmatched bases: 7. CDR3 length: 16 amino acids. Germline values: CDR1 MNHNY, CDR2 SVGAGI (reference sequence). CDR3 residues: CASSYLVLAGVNIQYF. The DNA of the CDR3 is TGTGCCAGCAGTTACCTTGTCCTAGCGGGGGTAAACATTCAGTACTTC.

This clonotype was found many times. The V and J genes are TRBV15 and TRBJ2-5, with D uncertain. This CDR3 region has 14 residues. The V gene lost 1 base and the J gene lost 2 bases, with 8 bases spanning the gap. The germline gives CDR1 LNHNV, CDR2 YYDKDF (reference sequence). For the CDR3, the DNA is TGTGCCACCAGCAGAGGTGGTCAGCAAGAGACCCAGTACTTC. This gives the protein CATSRGGQQETQYF.

This clonotype has only a few counts. The chain is built from TRBV5-1 and TRBJ2-3; D ambiguous. V dropped 2 bases and J dropped 4 bases, with 14 bases sitting between them. Germline CDR1 and CDR2: SGHRS and YFSETQ. The CDR3 extends over 15 amino acids. CDR3 sequence reads: CASSFPLDLADTQYF. CDR3 bases: TGCGCCAGCAGCTTCCCCCTTGATTTAGCAGATACGCAGTATTTT.

V is TRBV7-9 and J is TRBJ1-1, with a tentative D call TRBD1 (5 bases). Trimming took 8 bases from V and 3 from J, leaving 13 bases between them. CDR1 is SEHNR, CDR2 FQNEAQ, per germline (reference sequence). This CDR3 has 13 amino acids. CDR3 sequence reads: CASCDQGYTEAFF. Written as DNA, the CDR3 is TGTGCCAGCTGTGACCAGGGTTACACTGAAGCTTTCTTT.

The chain uses TRBV25-1 and TRBJ2-7; D possibly matches TRBD1 or TRBD2 (5 bases each). There are 15 residues in the CDR3. Trimming pared 8 bases from V and 5 bases from J, leaving 22 bases between. CDR1 MGHDK and CDR2 SYGVNS come from the germline V gene. In DNA form, the CDR3 reads TGTGCCAGCGAGGGCCTTGACAGTTTCGTCGACGAGCAGTACTTC. Protein product: CASEGLDSFVDEQYF.

This clonotype has more than one count but fewer than ten. This chain links TRBV3-1 with TRBJ2-3; no reliable D call. The ends were cut back, 3 bases at V and 1 base at J, with 20 bases in the middle. The CDR3 totals 18 residues. Germline values: CDR1 LGHDT, CDR2 YNNKEL (reference sequence). Written as DNA, the CDR3 is TGTGCCAGCAGCCACGGAAAGCGACCATCACTTCGCACAGATACGCAGTATTTT. It is translated as CASSHGKRPSLRTDTQYF.

The gene calls are TRBV7-2 and TRBJ1-1; no clear D. This CDR3 has 16 residues. Germline V gene lookup returns CDR1 SGHTA and CDR2 FQGNSA. Trimming left V 2 bases short and J 2 bases short, with 15 bases between. The CDR3 spells CASSLFGGLTNTEAFF. DNA of the CDR3: TGTGCCAGCAGCTTATTCGGAGGGCTGACTAACACTGAAGCTTTCTTT.

The chain carries TRBV21-1 and TRBJ1-2; whether TRBD1, the table's D call, matches the DNA was not checked. TRBV21-1 is shown as a pseudogene. CDR3 length: 14 residues. In DNA form, the CDR3 reads TGTGCCAGCAGCCCCCGCCGGGGGAGCGATGGCTACACCTTC. Translation gives CASSPRRGSDGYTF.

The chain joins TRBV29-1 to TRBJ1-2; D is perhaps TRBD1 (6 bases). Deletions cut 3 bases from V and 7 bases from J, with 12 bases between. The CDR3 runs to 12 residues. Per germline, CDR1 SQVTM and CDR2 ANQGSEA. This CDR3 is CSVDMTGGGYTF. CDR3 sequence (DNA): TGCAGCGTTGACATGACAGGCGGTGGCTACACCTTC.

The chain links TRBV7-9 to TRBJ2-1, with 10 positions matching TRBD1. This CDR3 spans 16 amino acids. Germline V gives CDR1 SEHNR, CDR2 FQNEAQ (reference sequence). Trimming at V came to 3 bases and at J to 7 bases, leaving 9 bases not matched to a gene. This CDR3 is CASSFPTGGGGNEQFF. CDR3 sequence (DNA): TGTGCCAGCAGCTTTCCGACAGGGGGCGGGGGTAATGAGCAGTTCTTC.

V and J are TRBV11-2 and TRBJ2-1; D is perhaps TRBD1 (6 bases). This CDR3 has 17 amino acids. The germline V gene has CDR1 SGHAT and CDR2 FQNNGV. V was clipped by 5 bases and J by 4 bases, with 21 bases between them. CDR3 protein: CASSRVFWGTTYNEQFF. CDR3 sequence (DNA): TGTGCCAGCAGCCGAGTTTTTTGGGGGACAACGTACAATGAGCAGTTCTTC. Using reference TRBV11-2 and TRBJ2-1 for the parts outside the CDR3, the full variable domain is EAGVAQSPRYKIIEKRQSVAFWCNPISGHATLYWYQQILGQGPKLLIQFQNNGVVDDSQLPKDRFSAERLKGVDSTLKIQPAKLEDSAVYLCASSRVFWGTTYNEQFFGPGTRLTVL.

This chain links TRBV4-2 with TRBJ2-1; D possibly corresponds to TRBD2 (6 bases). V lost 1 base and J 6 bases, leaving 13 bases between the germline ends. CDR1 and CDR2 (germline): LGHNA, YNFKEQ. The CDR3 contains 15 residues. CDR3 amino acids: CASSQGGAGSNEQFF. In DNA, the CDR3 is TGTGCCAGCAGCCAAGGCGGGGCGGGGAGCAATGAGCAGTTCTTC.

This clonotype was recorded a few times. The rearrangement links TRBV10-3 to TRBJ2-1, with 7 bases aligning to TRBD2. The CDR3 extends over 14 amino acids. The J segment lost 10 bases and the V segment lost 10 bases, leaving 16 bases of the junction unmatched. Germline assignment: CDR1 ENHRY and CDR2 SYGVKD. The CDR3 region is CATQSRDYSYEQFF. CDR3 DNA: TGTGCCACCCAGTCCCGGGACTATTCCTACGAGCAGTTCTTC.

In this sample, this clonotype turned up a few times. The J gene is TRBJ2-5, the V gene TRBV11-2; no firm D call. The germline V and J ends were trimmed by 5 bases and 0 bases, with 13 bases remaining between them. Germline loops: CDR1 SGHAT, CDR2 FQNNGV. CDR3 length equals 15 residues. The CDR3 sequence is CASSLLLANQETQYF. The CDR3 nucleotides are TGTGCCAGCAGCCTCTTGTTGGCGAACCAAGAGACCCAGTACTTC.

This clonotype has just a few counts. The J gene is TRBJ2-5, the V gene TRBV24-1; D is possibly TRBD2 (6 bases). This CDR3 region has 18 residues. Germline V gene sequence: CDR1 KGHDR, CDR2 SFDVKD. Trimming took off 0 bases at V and 4 bases at J, with 20 bases between the two ends. CDR3 loop: CATSDLPGTGERTETQYF. The CDR3 bases are TGTGCCACCAGTGATTTGCCGGGGACGGGGGAAAGGACAGAGACCCAGTACTTC.

The chain uses TRBV11-3 and TRBJ2-1; possible D gene TRBD1, 6 bases. This CDR3 region has 13 residues. The germline gives CDR1 SGHNT, CDR2 YENEEA. V was cut by 5 bases and J by 8 bases, with 13 bases left in between. The CDR3 loop reads CASSLRGGHEQFF. The CDR3, as DNA: TGTGCCAGCAGCCTCCGAGGGGGACATGAGCAGTTCTTC.